The following is a T cell receptor (beta chain) sequence with its context. Its antigen is undetermined. Per germline, CDR1 SGHDN and CDR2 FVKESK. The CDR3 loop spans 13 amino acids. The V end was cut by 2 bases, the J end by 7 bases, with 12 bases between. Per individual sample, 90,000 to 100,000 TCR templates were assayed. Produced via immunoSEQ multiplex PCR; TCRdb's table is partial and in-frame only. The table lists some 100,000 clones, roughly 94% of them singletons. The sample belongs to a study of siplizumab effects on memory and regulatory T cells. Study outcomes and limitations: Roughly 80-96% of proliferating CD4+ or CD8+ clones defied assignment to a naive or memory phenotype.

The chain joins TRBV14 to TRBJ2-7; D is uncertain. Input material: Tregs sorted from blood. This clonotype originated in a human donor in good health. DNA of the CDR3: TGTGCCAGCAGCCAACGGTTTATCGGAGAGCAGTACTTC. Amino acid sequence: CASSQRFIGEQYF.